This entry is about one T cell receptor beta chain. The data were obtained in a study of shared clonotypes between healthy human individuals. All the donors were Caucasian adults who lived in Nashville, Tennessee. Roughly 82 million PBMCs served as the genomic DNA source for unsorted samples. Germline assignment: CDR1 SGHKS and CDR2 YYEKEE (reference sequence). The V end was cut by 4 bases, the J end by 0 bases, with 13 bases between. The CDR3 extends over 15 amino acids. In the original processing: ImmunoSEQ output lacked quality scores and full-length reads, limiting matched filtering. Repertoires were generated with immunoSEQ multiplex PCR, while TCRdb's copy carries only in-frame clones and drops some. V, J and clone size are taken as reported in that table, and D and trimming were inferred from the DNA itself. In the table there are about 490,000 clones, roughly 85% of which are singletons.

The TCR sequence derives from a middle-aged woman in good health. Some clones in this sample may be carry-over from other donors' samples. Sequenced input: PBMCs. The chain employs TRBV5-5 and TRBJ1-2; D ambiguous. DNA of the CDR3: TGTGCCAGCAGCCATTCCCCGGCGGCTAACTATGGCTACACCTTC. It codes for CASSHSPAANYGYTF.